Below, one T cell receptor (beta chain) is given with its context. Its antigen is unidentified. Primers included in the PCR were 60 Vbeta and 13 Jbeta primers. Some clones are missing from TCRdb's copy, which holds only in-frame ones; the method was immunoSEQ multiplex PCR. Of around 180,000 clones listed, around 83% were seen once; the top ten hold 1.1%. This sample is part of a study of cytomegalovirus exposure and HLA in healthy donors. Whole-study results and caveats: CMV antigen specificity was confirmed in vitro for a few CMV-associated chains. According to an earlier analysis, most TCR beta V segments yielded productive rearrangements about 90% or about 30% of the time. With DRB1 most and HLA-C fewest, TCR association rates differed between HLA loci in a later analysis.

Material: PBMCs. The TCR originated in a woman between 40 and 50 years old in good health and CMV-seronegative.

The CDR3 DNA follows: TGTGCCAGCAGCTCAGACAGGGACCAGACCCAGTACTTC. Encoded protein: CASSSDRDQTQYF. The V gene is TRBV6-1, the J gene TRBJ2-5, with 7 positions matching TRBD1. The CDR3 consists of 13 residues. With V trimmed by 6 bases and J by 6 bases, 7 bases remained unmatched. Germline V lookup: CDR1 MNHNS, CDR2 SASEGT.